The T cell receptor (beta chain) described here comes from a study of blood T cell repertoires in COVID-19. At the level of the study: There were acute and convalescent COVID-19 samples, and they came from the United States, Italy and Spain. Sources were T cells, B-cell-depleted T cells, or PBMCs; the material itself was cDNA or gDNA.

This clone was seen a handful of times. The CDR3 length is 14 residues. The V and J ends lost 1 base and 3 bases respectively, with 10 bases between them. CDR1 and CDR2 from the germline V gene are WNHNN and SYGVQD (reference sequence). Authors' processing steps: Researchers report that nucleated cell counts were estimated from reference gene primer amplification. Produced via immunoSEQ multiplex PCR; TCRdb's table is partial and in-frame only. V and J calls and clone size follow that table, whereas D and trimming were derived from the DNA. The data contain approximately 230,000 clones, approximately 90% of them singletons.

The genes are TRBV10-1 and TRBJ2-7; D may be TRBD1 (6 bases). The TCR sequence derives from a man aged 25 to 40 who had recovered from COVID-19. Sequencing was done on a sample of peripheral blood. The CDR3 nucleotides read TGCGCCAGCAGTGAGTACAGGGCCGGCTACGAGCAGTACTTC. It specifies CASSEYRAGYEQYF.